Below, 30 T cell receptor beta chains from the same sample are listed, as sequenced in a study of blood T cell repertoires in COVID-19. Measured with immunoSEQ multiplex PCR; TCRdb has only the in-frame clones, and not every one. The table lists 150,000 to 200,000 clones, just under 85% of them singletons. The sequenced sample consisted of peripheral blood. These receptor sequences come from a woman of 80 years or more with COVID-19, enrolled during active disease.

CDR3 sequence: CATSAPGLAGGGEQYF. CDR3 nucleotide sequence: TGTGCCACCAGTGCCCCGGGACTAGCGGGAGGTGGCGAGCAGTACTTC. The chain combines TRBV24-1 with TRBJ2-7; 15 positions agree with TRBD2. This CDR3 has 16 residues. Germline assignment: CDR1 KGHDR and CDR2 SFDVKD. J lost 6 bases, V lost 5 bases, and 7 bases had no gene match.

CDR3 loop: CASSPLGASYEQYF. As DNA, the CDR3 is TGTGCCAGCTCACCACTGGGGGCCAGCTACGAGCAGTACTTC. The V gene is TRBV18, the J gene TRBJ2-7; TRBD1 is a possible D gene (6 bases). This CDR3 comprises 14 residues. Germline values: CDR1 KGHSH, CDR2 LQKENI. With 1 base removed from V and 3 bases from J, the gap between germline ends came to 10 bases.

The chain uses TRBV19 and TRBJ1-3; D call uncertain. Germline CDR1 LNHDA, CDR2 SQIVND (reference sequence). This CDR3 contains 13 residues. Trimming left V 4 bases short and J 2 bases short, with 6 bases between. The CDR3 is CASSKAAGNTIYF. The CDR3 DNA sequence: TGTGCCAGTAGTAAAGCGGCTGGAAACACCATATATTTT.

The chain uses TRBV6-5 and TRBJ1-2; the D is unclear. The CDR3 consists of 15 residues. The V gene lost 5 bases and the J gene lost 4 bases, with 17 bases spanning the gap. From germline, CDR1 is MNHEY and CDR2 SVGAGI. CDR3 in amino acids: CASSPRGGTPYGYTF. CDR3 nucleotide sequence: TGTGCCAGCAGTCCCCGAGGTGGAACACCCTATGGCTACACCTTC.

This clone has just a few counts. This sequence joins TRBV6-5 and TRBJ2-1; possibly TRBD1 for D (6 bases). V was trimmed by 6 bases and J by 14 bases, leaving 20 bases between them. Germline V gives CDR1 MNHEY, CDR2 SVGAGI. The CDR3 sequence is 13 residues long. The CDR3 sequence is CASRLFQGMGEFF. DNA of the CDR3: TGTGCCAGCAGATTGTTTCAGGGGATGGGAGAGTTCTTC.

V and J are TRBV3-1 (or the pseudogene TRBV3-2) and TRBJ1-6; no clear D. Germline CDR1 is LGHDT and CDR2 is YNNKEL (reference sequence). V was clipped by 3 bases and J by 9 bases, with 9 bases between them. This CDR3 is built from 13 residues. The CDR3, as DNA: TGTGCCAGCAGCCAGAACTACCTTTCACCCCTCCACTTT. It codes for CASSQNYLSPLHF.

V usage is TRBV5-1 and J usage is TRBJ2-3; 7 bases are shared with TRBD2. J gave up 4 bases and V 0 bases, and 5 bases lay outside the gene matches. Germline loops: CDR1 SGHRS, CDR2 YFSETQ. This CDR3 comprises 15 residues. The CDR3 DNA sequence: TGCGCCAGCAGCTTGGGGGTAGCGGGTGCAGATACGCAGTATTTT. Amino acid sequence: CASSLGVAGADTQYF.

The chain carries TRBV6-5 and TRBJ2-7; 7 bases map to TRBD1. Germline V CDR1 and CDR2: MNHEY, SVGAGI. This CDR3 contains 14 residues. The V gene end was trimmed by 6 bases and the J gene end by 2 bases; junction bases not matched to a gene: 7. CDR3 amino acids: CASSQQGRAYEQYF. The CDR3 DNA follows: TGTGCCAGCAGCCAACAGGGGAGAGCCTACGAGCAGTACTTC.

The chain recombines TRBV18 with TRBJ2-6; D is unresolved. Germline V lookup: CDR1 KGHSH, CDR2 LQKENI. There are 13 residues in the CDR3. V was clipped by 6 bases and J by 3 bases, with 6 bases between them. The CDR3 DNA reads TGTGCCAGCTCCCCGGTTGGGGCCAACGTCCTGACTTTC. Amino acids: CASSPVGANVLTF.

This chain connects TRBV7-9 to TRBJ2-7; 7 bases agree with TRBD1. Germline loops: CDR1 SEHNR, CDR2 FQNEAQ (reference sequence). The CDR3 runs to 14 residues. V lost 5 bases, J lost 4 bases, and 8 bases stayed unmatched. This CDR3 is CASSQTGNLYEQYF. The DNA of the CDR3 is TGTGCCAGCAGCCAGACAGGGAACTTGTACGAGCAGTACTTC.

The rearrangement links TRBV29-1 to TRBJ1-1, with D unclear. Germline CDR1 reads SQVTM; CDR2 reads ANQGSEA. V lost 4 bases to trimming and J lost 2 bases, with 11 bases between them. This CDR3 is 13 amino acids long. The CDR3: CSVVLGINTEAFF. The CDR3 DNA follows: TGCAGCGTTGTTCTGGGCATAAACACTGAAGCTTTCTTT.

This chain joins TRBV3-1 (or the pseudogene TRBV3-2) and TRBJ2-5, with unresolved D. The V gene's germline CDR1 is LGHDT and CDR2 YNNKEL (reference sequence). The CDR3 has 15 residues. V was shortened by 1 base and J by 2 bases, with 11 bases between the two germline ends. The CDR3 protein is CASSQGAFPQETQYF. DNA for the CDR3: TGTGCCAGCAGCCAAGGCGCTTTCCCACAAGAGACCCAGTACTTC.

V and J are TRBV18 and TRBJ1-3, with D hard to call. This CDR3 comprises 14 residues. Between the trimmed V and J ends, which lost 3 bases and 0 bases, there was a span of 6 bases. Germline loops: CDR1 KGHSH, CDR2 LQKENI. CDR3 sequence reads: CASSPPNSGNTIYF. CDR3 in DNA: TGTGCCAGCTCACCCCCAAACTCTGGAAACACCATATATTTT. Drawing the rest from reference TRBV18 and TRBJ1-3, the complete variable domain is NAGVMQNPRHLVRRRGQEARLRCSPMKGHSHVYWYRQLPEEGLKFMVYLQKENIIDESGMPKERFSAEFPKEGPSILRIQQVVRGDSAAYFCASSPPNSGNTIYFGEGSWLTVV.

V gene TRBV10-3 combines with J gene TRBJ2-1; possible D gene TRBD1, 5 bases. Germline CDR1 reads ENHRY; CDR2 reads SYGVKD. CDR3 length equals 13 residues. The germline V and J ends were trimmed by 9 bases and 6 bases, with 15 bases remaining between them. CDR3 in DNA: TGTGCCATGAAAGGGAATGGGGCCAATGAGCAGTTCTTC. Its protein is CAMKGNGANEQFF.

V gene TRBV5-1 combines with J gene TRBJ2-1, with D unresolved. The CDR3 contains 15 residues. The V end lost 0 bases, the J end lost 8 bases, and 15 bases lay between the germline ends. CDR1 and CDR2 (germline): SGHRS, YFSETQ. CDR3 region: CASSLVVSAEDEQFF. Written as DNA, the CDR3 is TGCGCCAGCAGCTTGGTCGTGTCGGCTGAGGATGAGCAGTTCTTC.

V gene TRBV5-1 combines with J gene TRBJ2-2, with 12 nucleotides matching TRBD2. The germline CDR1 and CDR2 sequences are SGHRS and YFSETQ. With 6 bases clipped from V and 4 bases from J, the junction kept 1 base outside the gene matches. The CDR3 runs to 14 residues. CDR3 bases: TGCGCCAGCAAGGGACTAGCGGGCACCGGGGAGCTGTTTTTT. Its translation is CASKGLAGTGELFF.

The chain couples TRBV29-1 to TRBJ1-1; tentative D call: TRBD1 (6 bases). Trimming stripped 7 bases from V and 4 bases from J, with 10 bases between. The CDR3 consists of 11 residues. CDR1 is SQVTM, CDR2 ANQGSEA, per germline. The CDR3 is CSGGTPTEAFF. The DNA of the CDR3 is TGCAGCGGGGGGACACCCACTGAAGCTTTCTTT.

The V call is TRBV6-2 or TRBV6-3, the J call TRBJ2-1; TRBD2 aligns across 7 bases. V shed 3 bases and J 3 bases; nucleotides not matched to a gene: 5. CDR1 and CDR2 from the germline V gene are MNHEY and SVGEGT. The CDR3 covers 15 residues. CDR3 sequence: CASSYGGGDYNEQFF. The CDR3 DNA follows: TGTGCCAGCAGTTATGGCGGGGGAGACTACAATGAGCAGTTCTTC.

This clone was seen a handful of times. At one end, the junction sequence differs from germline, possibly due to a read error. V is TRBV19 and J is TRBJ2-1, with D possibly matching TRBD1 (7 bases). CDR3 length: 12 amino acids. Germline V gene data show CDR1 as LNHDA and CDR2 as SQIVND (reference sequence). CDR3 in amino acids: CASSIRQGGRVF. CDR3 bases: TGTGCCAGTAGTATAAGGCAGGGGGGTAGGGTCTTC.

The sample holds one count of this clone. The chain uses TRBV6-4 and TRBJ2-3, with 7 bases fitting TRBD2. Germline-derived CDR1 and CDR2 are MRHNA and SNTAGT. V gave up 4 bases and J gave up 3 bases; unmatched junction bases: 4. The CDR3 is made up of 14 amino acids. The CDR3 DNA reads TGTGCCAGCAGTGCAATGGGGGGGACAGATACGCAGTATTTT. It encodes CASSAMGGTDTQYF.

The chain combines TRBV10-3 with TRBJ1-2; 7 bases agree with TRBD1. The CDR3 totals 13 residues. The germline V gene has CDR1 ENHRY and CDR2 SYGVKD. V shed 10 bases and J 2 bases; nucleotides not matched to a gene: 7. The CDR3 DNA reads as TGTGCCACCACGAGGGACAGCAACTATGGCTACACCTTC. Protein sequence: CATTRDSNYGYTF.

The J gene is TRBJ2-1, the V gene TRBV7-2; D is possibly TRBD2 (6 bases). V lost 1 base, J lost 7 bases, and 17 bases lay in between. Germline V gene lookup returns CDR1 SGHTA and CDR2 FQGNSA. The CDR3 has 16 residues. The CDR3 nucleotides are TGTGCCAGCAGCTTAGAATGGCGCGGGACGGAAAATGAGCAGTTCTTC. The encoded protein is CASSLEWRGTENEQFF.

The J gene is TRBJ1-2, the V gene TRBV9, with 9 bases identical to TRBD1. The length of the CDR3 is 16 residues. V shed 4 bases and J 4 bases; nucleotides not matched to a gene: 11. Germline assignment: CDR1 SGDLS and CDR2 YYNGEE. The CDR3 DNA follows: TGTGCCAGCAGCCCGGGGACAGGGATTGTAACCTATGGCTACACCTTC. The encoded protein is CASSPGTGIVTYGYTF.

There are a few counts of this clone. The CDR3 here is CASSLSREGALGNTIYF. As DNA, the CDR3 is TGCGCCAGCAGCTTGTCCAGAGAGGGGGCGCTCGGAAACACCATATATTTT. V is TRBV5-1 and J is TRBJ1-3; 7 bases are shared with TRBD1. Germline CDR1 and CDR2: SGHRS and YFSETQ. The ends lost 1 base at V and 4 bases at J; junction bases unmatched: 11. This CDR3 contains 17 residues.

The CDR3 is CASDGTDQETQYF. The CDR3 DNA reads TGTGCCTCCGACGGGACAGACCAAGAGACCCAGTACTTC. The V gene is TRBV30, the J gene TRBJ2-5; TRBD1 agrees at 7 bases. CDR3 size: 13 residues. From germline, CDR1 is GTSNPN and CDR2 SVGIG (reference sequence). With 7 bases clipped from V and 0 bases from J, the junction kept 5 bases outside the gene matches.

The chain carries TRBV9 and TRBJ2-1; TRBD2 is a possible D gene (6 bases). Germline V gene sequence: CDR1 SGDLS, CDR2 YYNGEE. This CDR3 region has 16 residues. The V gene lost 6 bases and the J gene lost 8 bases, with 24 bases spanning the gap. CDR3 loop: CASTVIGGLLRDEQFF. The CDR3 bases are TGTGCCAGCACCGTTATCGGGGGACTCCTTCGGGATGAGCAGTTCTTC.

The chain couples TRBV24-1 to TRBJ2-3, with 10 nucleotides matching TRBD1. The CDR3 covers 15 residues. Germline V gives CDR1 KGHDR, CDR2 SFDVKD. The V segment lost 4 bases and the J segment 4 bases; nucleotides outside the gene matches: 4. The CDR3 loop is CATSDSGQGADTQYF. CDR3 nucleotides: TGTGCCACCAGTGACTCAGGACAGGGGGCAGATACGCAGTATTTT.

This clone was detected a few times. The CDR3 DNA follows: TGTGCCAGCACCTTACGTTACGGACAGGGGGCCACCGCTGGCTACACCTTC. This gives the protein CASTLRYGQGATAGYTF. The V call is TRBV28, the J call TRBJ1-2; 11 bases map to TRBD1. Germline trimming cut 7 bases from V and 7 bases from J; bases unmatched to any gene: 17. Germline-derived CDR1 and CDR2 are MDHEN and SYDVKM. The CDR3 is 17 residues long.

The genes are TRBV10-3 and TRBJ2-2; D ambiguous. Between the trimmed V and J ends, which lost 0 bases and 2 bases, there was a span of 4 bases. CDR3 size: 14 residues. Germline loops: CDR1 ENHRY, CDR2 SYGVKD. The CDR3 region has the DNA TGTGCCATCAGTGAGTCGTCAAACACCGGGGAGCTGTTTTTT. Amino acids: CAISESSNTGELFF.

The CDR3 region is CASSIGWGGPPNSPLHF. In nucleotides, the CDR3 is TGTGCCAGTAGTATAGGGTGGGGGGGTCCGCCAAATTCACCCCTCCACTTT. V is TRBV19 and J is TRBJ1-6; D is perhaps TRBD1 (5 bases). The CDR3 spans 17 residues. V was clipped by 1 base and J by 7 bases, with 17 bases between them. Germline V gene data show CDR1 as LNHDA and CDR2 as SQIVND (reference sequence).